This T cell receptor (beta chain) was sequenced in a study of cytomegalovirus exposure and HLA in healthy donors. Findings and caveats of the study: Prior analysis indicated that the majority of TCR beta V segments exhibited productivity approximately 87% or approximately 30% of the time. Immune exposure data for these donors was limited to CMV serostatus.

Trimming took 5 bases from V and 0 from J; bases not matched to a gene: 3. The CDR3 covers 15 residues. CDR1 and CDR2 (germline): SGHTA, FQGTGA. Donors had nominal health at sampling but likely had unrecorded immune exposures. A word on this clone: The antigen is unknown.

PCR primers comprised 60 Vbeta and 13 Jbeta primers. Produced via immunoSEQ multiplex PCR; TCRdb's table is partial and in-frame only. The table records roughly 110,000 clones, approximately 80% of them present only once. This sequence joins TRBV7-3 and TRBJ2-1; 8 nucleotides match TRBD2. Sequencing was performed on PBMCs. The sequence was obtained from a woman aged 40 to 50 in good health and CMV-seropositive. The CDR3 region has the DNA TGTGCCAGCAGCATAGCGGGGAGCTCCTACAATGAGCAGTTCTTC. This codes for CASSIAGSSYNEQFF. The variable domain in full, completed from reference TRBV7-3 and TRBJ2-1, reads GAGVSQTPSNKVTEKGKYVELRCDPISGHTALYWYRQSLGQGPEFLIYFQGTGAADDSGLPNDRFFAVRPEGSVSTLKIQRTERGDSAVYLCASSIAGSSYNEQFFGPGTRLTVL.